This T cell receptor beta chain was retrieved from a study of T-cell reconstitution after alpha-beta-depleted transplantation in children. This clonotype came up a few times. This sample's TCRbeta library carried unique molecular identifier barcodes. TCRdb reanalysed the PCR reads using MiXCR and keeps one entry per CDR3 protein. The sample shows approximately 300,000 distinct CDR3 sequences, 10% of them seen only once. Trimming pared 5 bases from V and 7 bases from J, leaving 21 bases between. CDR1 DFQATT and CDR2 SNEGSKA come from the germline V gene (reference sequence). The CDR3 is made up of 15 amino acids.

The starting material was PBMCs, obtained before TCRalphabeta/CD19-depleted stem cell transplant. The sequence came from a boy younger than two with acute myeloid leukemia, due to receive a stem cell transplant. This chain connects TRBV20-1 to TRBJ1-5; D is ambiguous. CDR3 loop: CSALNTEDRKQPQHF. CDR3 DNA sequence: TGCAGTGCTCTCAACACGGAAGACCGTAAACAGCCCCAGCATTTT.